This TCR beta chain was identified during a study of blood T cell repertoires in COVID-19. Original methodology: Estimation of nucleated cell counts was performed using reference gene primer amplification. Generated by immunoSEQ multiplex PCR, the TCRdb table keeps only in-frame clones and is missing some. V, J and clone size are taken as reported in that table, and D and trimming were inferred from the DNA itself. The sample lists 120,000 to 150,000 clones; about 80% were seen once. Shortly before study entry, within 2 weeks, exposed participants had met a COVID-19 case. This CDR3 comprises 11 residues. Trimming stripped 1 base from V and 9 bases from J, with 5 bases between.

The sample taken for sequencing was PBMCs or T cells enriched from blood (not recorded which). This chain links TRBV12-3 or TRBV12-4 with TRBJ2-3; D gene uncertain. The sequence derives from a woman between 18 and 30 years old who had been exposed to COVID-19. CDR3 amino acids: CASSLGLTQYF. In nucleotides, the CDR3 is TGTGCCAGCAGTTTAGGGCTCACGCAGTATTTT.